These 3 T cell receptor beta chains originate from one sample sequenced in a study of T cells in Graves' hyperthyroidism and ophthalmopathy (dated by TCRdb to the late 2010s). Library construction relied on multiplex PCR. Sequencer: Illumina HiSeq 2000. TCR beta CDR3 regions were amplified from RNA transcripts. For the first round of RT-PCR on the TCR CDR3, the HTBI primer set was used together with the Qiagen OneStep RT-PCR kit. The public reads were reanalyzed by TCRdb: fastp trimming at Q25, MiXCR alignment, in-frame beta chains only. Here each entry gathers all rows of one CDR3 protein and keeps the most common genes and DNA. The sample table shows 530,000 or so distinct CDR3 sequences, and approximately 24% are seen once. Clones ranked in the top ten supply about 11% of the sample. Material for sequencing was blood. These receptors were collected from a woman under 40 with Graves' ophthalmopathy.

This clonotype was observed many times. A much larger clone differs from this one at a single base, so this may be a read error. V usage is TRBV6-5 and J usage is TRBJ1-2; no clear D gene. Germline assignment: CDR1 MNHEY and CDR2 SVGAGI. The CDR3 has 15 amino acids. V shed 6 bases and J shed 4 bases, with 18 bases lying between them. The CDR3 DNA reads as TGTGCCAGCAGCTATTCGGCAGGATGGAGCTATGGCTACACCTTC. It codes for CASSYSAGWSYGYTF.

In its sample, this clonotype was seen many times. The chain carries TRBV12-3 or TRBV12-4 and TRBJ2-2; 9 bases map to TRBD1. The length of the CDR3 is 15 residues. The J segment lost 8 bases and the V segment lost 5 bases, leaving 9 bases of the junction unmatched. DNA of the CDR3: TGTGCCAGCAGTCCCTGGACAGGGGAAAAAGGGGAGCTGTTTTTT. Translation: CASSPWTGEKGELFF.

This clonotype was seen at least ten times. This chain joins TRBV2 and TRBJ2-7; 8 bases fit TRBD1. This CDR3 spans 15 amino acids. CDR1 is SNHLY and CDR2 is FYNNEI in the germline V gene. V was clipped by 6 bases and J by 5 bases; unmatched bases: 12. CDR3 in amino acids: CASRSGQGGFHEQYF. CDR3 nucleotide sequence: TGTGCCAGCAGATCTGGACAGGGAGGTTTCCACGAGCAGTACTTC.